Here is one T cell receptor beta chain with its context. The antigen remains undetermined. The data were obtained in a study of Ad26.COV2.S vaccination and SARS-CoV-2 variants. Study results and caveats: Non-spike TCR breadth showed similarity between vaccine and placebo recipients.

Sequencing was performed with immunoSEQ multiplex PCR; in TCRdb, only in-frame clones are kept and a portion is missing. The sample lists about 220,000 clones; 88% were seen once. This sample's treatment: approximately 18 received Ad26.COV2.S at low or high dose, single or two shots; 5 received placebo; per-sample allocation not given. Vaccine and placebo recipients were sampled on day 63 after the first injection. Boston hosted the donor, who was an adult aged 18-55 years. The clonotype comes from a person aged 18 to 65 who received the Ad26.COV2.S COVID-19 vaccine or a placebo. The sample here was peripheral blood, taken in a trial of Ad26.COV2.S vaccine versus placebo.

The CDR3 DNA reads TGTGCCAGCTCACCAATGAATGAGCAGTTCTTC. It is translated as CASSPMNEQFF. J is TRBJ2-1 and V is TRBV18; no firm D call. V lost 2 bases to trimming and J lost 7 bases, with 3 bases between them. This CDR3 contains 11 residues. The germline gives CDR1 KGHSH, CDR2 LQKENI.